This is a list of T cell receptor beta chains from one sample in a study of blood T cell repertoires in COVID-19. TCRdb's table, derived via immunoSEQ multiplex PCR, lists solely in-frame clones and lacks some. The data contain roughly 100,000 clones, more than 75% of them seen just once; the ten biggest clones take up 2.1%. The material sequenced was peripheral blood. Receptor source: a human donor in a cohort sampled during active COVID-19. Each CDR3 is given with its conserved first and last residue. The D gene is left open where the match is weak. Clone size is not always given. Where it is, it says once, few, many or a class for expanded clones.

abundance	v_gene	d_gene	j_gene	CDR3aa	CDR3nt
once	TRBV19	NA	TRBJ2-2	CATEAPTGELFF	TGTGCCACCGAGGCCCCAACCGGGGAGCTGTTTTTT
NA	TRBV6-5	NA	TRBJ1-4	CASSTQGTTNEKLFF	TGTGCCAGCAGTACACAGGGTACAACTAATGAAAAACTGTTTTTT
NA	TRBV11-2	NA	TRBJ1-5	CASSLGGDQPQHF	TGTGCCAGCAGCTTAGGGGGCGATCAGCCCCAGCATTTT
NA	TRBV7-8	NA	TRBJ1-5	CASSLWLATGPGPQHF	TGTGCCAGCAGCTTATGGCTCGCGACAGGTCCGGGGCCCCAGCATTTT
NA	TRBV4-1	TRBD2	TRBJ2-5	CASSQDRAGEETQYF	TGCGCCAGCAGCCAAGATCGGGCGGGGGAAGAGACCCAGTACTTC
NA	TRBV19	NA	TRBJ2-6	CASRWASGANVLTF	TGTGCCAGTAGGTGGGCATCTGGGGCCAACGTCCTGACTTTC
once	TRBV30	NA	TRBJ2-3	CAWSSGGDTQYF	TGTGCCTGGAGTTCGGGGGGCGATACGCAGTATTTT
NA	TRBV11-2	TRBD2	TRBJ2-2	CASSLNSGGTGELFF	TGTGCCAGCAGCTTAAATAGCGGGGGCACCGGGGAGCTGTTTTTT
NA	TRBV7-9	NA	TRBJ2-1	CASSLAQVDEQFF	TGTGCCAGCAGCTTAGCGCAGGTAGATGAGCAGTTCTTC
NA	TRBV14	NA	TRBJ1-4	CASSRAANEKLFF	TGTGCCAGCAGCCGAGCGGCTAATGAAAAACTGTTTTTT
NA	TRBV2	TRBD2	TRBJ2-5	CASSGLAGRETQYF	TGTGCCAGCAGTGGACTAGCGGGAAGAGAGACCCAGTACTTC
once	TRBV19	NA	TRBJ2-7	CASSSDRGSSYEQYF	TGTGCCAGTAGTTCGGACCGGGGTAGTTCCTACGAGCAGTACTTC
once	TRBV7-9	TRBD1	TRBJ1-2	CASKEQGLDYGYTF	TGTGCCAGCAAGGAACAGGGGCTGGACTATGGCTACACCTTC
NA	TRBV6-5	NA	TRBJ1-1	CASKGGYTEAFF	TGTGCCAGTAAAGGCGGATACACTGAAGCTTTCTTT
NA	TRBV5-1	TRBD1	TRBJ1-1	CASSPRTGENTEAFF	TGCGCCAGCAGCCCCCGGACAGGGGAGAACACTGAAGCTTTCTTT
NA	TRBV11-2	TRBD1	TRBJ1-1	CASSLTGERTEAFF	TGTGCCAGCAGCTTAACAGGGGAGAGAACTGAAGCTTTCTTT
NA	TRBV5-4	NA	TRBJ2-1	CASSPDTSSYNEQFF	TGTGCCAGCAGCCCTGACACGAGCTCCTACAATGAGCAGTTCTTC
NA	TRBV10-1	TRBD2	TRBJ2-3	CASSWTSGRGGDTQYF	TGCGCCAGCAGTTGGACTAGCGGGAGGGGGGGGGATACGCAGTATTTT
NA	TRBV6-1	NA	TRBJ1-1	CASSERRNTEAFF	TGTGCCAGCAGTGAAAGGAGGAACACTGAAGCTTTCTTT
NA	TRBV6-5	NA	TRBJ1-2	CASRARTGDGYTF	TGTGCCAGCAGGGCTAGGACGGGGGATGGCTACACCTTC
once	TRBV18	NA	TRBJ2-1	CASSLGAGGEQFF	TGTGCCAGCTCACTTGGGGCCGGCGGTGAGCAGTTCTTC
NA	TRBV5-1	NA	TRBJ1-2	CASSLERGYGYTF	TGCGCCAGCAGCTTGGAAAGGGGCTATGGCTACACCTTC
NA	TRBV3-1/TRBV3-2	TRBD1	TRBJ2-3	CASSHPGQGIDTQYF	TGTGCCAGCAGCCACCCAGGACAGGGGATAGATACGCAGTATTTT
NA	TRBV28	NA	TRBJ2-3	CASSWGGGVDTQYF	TGTGCCAGCAGTTGGGGGGGCGGGGTTGATACGCAGTATTTT
NA	TRBV6-2/TRBV6-3	TRBD2	TRBJ2-3	CASSYPGLAGGPPPDTQYF	TGTGCCAGCAGTTACCCGGGACTAGCGGGAGGGCCACCCCCAGATACGCAGTATTTT
NA	TRBV27	NA	TRBJ1-1	CASSSRTGRGTEAFF	TGTGCCAGCAGTTCGCGGACGGGGAGGGGCACTGAAGCTTTCTTT
NA	TRBV2	TRBD2	TRBJ2-2	CASTGLAGRTGELFF	TGTGCCAGCACCGGACTAGCGGGGAGAACCGGGGAGCTGTTTTTT
NA	TRBV3-1/TRBV3-2	TRBD1	TRBJ2-7	CASSQDSRTGVFGEQYF	TGTGCCAGCAGCCAAGATTCCCGAACAGGGGTCTTTGGCGAGCAGTACTTC
NA	TRBV9	NA	TRBJ2-5	CASGGGGIETQYF	TGTGCCAGCGGGGGCGGGGGAATAGAGACCCAGTACTTC
NA	TRBV7-2	NA	TRBJ2-7	CASSTFSLYEQYF	TGTGCCAGCAGCACCTTTAGTCTCTACGAGCAGTACTTC
NA	TRBV5-1	NA	TRBJ2-7	CASSPETGTEQYF	TGCGCCAGCAGCCCTGAAACAGGTACCGAGCAGTACTTC
few	TRBV7-2	TRBD2	TRBJ2-7	CASSKTSAPHYEQYF	TGTGCCAGCAGCAAAACTAGCGCTCCGCACTACGAGCAGTACTTC
NA	TRBV2	TRBD1	TRBJ2-7	CASSLDRAYEQYF	TGTGCCAGCAGCTTAGACAGGGCCTACGAGCAGTACTTC
few	TRBV5-1	NA	TRBJ1-2	CASSLDQGGGYTF	TGCGCCAGCAGCTTGGACCAGGGAGGTGGCTACACCTTC
NA	TRBV4-1	TRBD2	TRBJ2-7	CASSQASGRASWEQYF	TGCGCCAGCAGCCAAGCCAGCGGGAGGGCCTCCTGGGAGCAGTACTTC
NA	TRBV30	NA	TRBJ2-1	CAWSGRIRGLSSEQFF	TGTGCCTGGAGTGGGAGGATCCGCGGACTAAGCAGTGAGCAGTTCTTC
NA	TRBV28	TRBD2	TRBJ2-5	CASSQRGGRAEETQYF	TGTGCCAGCAGTCAAAGGGGCGGGAGGGCCGAAGAGACCCAGTACTTC
NA	TRBV4-1	TRBD2	TRBJ2-1	CASSQGLAGAVEQFF	TGCGCCAGCAGCCAAGGACTAGCGGGAGCTGTTGAGCAGTTCTTC
NA	TRBV6-1	TRBD1	TRBJ1-5	CASSGSMGQGNQPQHF	TGTGCCAGCAGTGGATCTATGGGACAGGGCAATCAGCCCCAGCATTTT
NA	TRBV5-1	TRBD1	TRBJ1-2	CASSSGQGGDYGYTF	TGCGCCAGCAGCTCGGGACAGGGAGGGGACTATGGCTACACCTTC
once	TRBV7-2	NA	TRBJ1-3	CASSPQGNTIYF	TGTGCCAGCAGCCCTCAGGGAAACACCATATATTTT
NA	TRBV28	NA	TRBJ1-4	CASSPGRVREKLFF	TGTGCCAGCAGTCCCGGCAGGGTTCGGGAAAAACTGTTTTTT
NA	TRBV19	NA	TRBJ2-2	CATPSGDTGELFF	TGTGCCACTCCGTCAGGGGACACCGGGGAGCTGTTTTTT
NA	TRBV27	NA	TRBJ1-5	CASSRTDNQPQHF	TGTGCCAGCAGCAGGACAGACAATCAGCCCCAGCATTTT
few	TRBV19	NA	TRBJ1-1	CASSTQAPSRTAFF	TGTGCCAGTAGTACTCAGGCCCCGAGTCGAACGGCTTTCTTT
NA	TRBV21-1	NA	TRBJ2-3	CASSKEDRGRFSRDTDTQYF	TGTGCCAGCAGCAAAGAGGACAGGGGGCGTTTCAGTAGGGACACAGATACGCAGTATTTT
NA	TRBV3-1/TRBV3-2	NA	TRBJ1-2	CASSQVGVAFGYTF	TGTGCCAGCAGCCAAGTAGGGGTCGCGTTCGGCTACACCTTC
few	TRBV9	TRBD1	TRBJ1-1	CASSTRDRGLVNTEAFF	TGTGCCAGCAGCACTCGGGACAGGGGGCTTGTGAACACTGAAGCTTTCTTT
NA	TRBV5-1	NA	TRBJ1-4	CASSLVSGEKLFF	TGCGCCAGCAGCTTGGTCTCAGGGGAAAAACTGTTTTTT
NA	TRBV5-1	TRBD1	TRBJ1-2	CASSLALGQGYDGYTF	TGCGCCAGCAGCTTGGCATTGGGACAGGGGTATGATGGCTACACCTTC
NA	TRBV10-2	NA	TRBJ1-6	CASSEAQGPLHF	TGCGCCAGCAGTGAGGCACAGGGTCCCCTCCACTTT
NA	TRBV5-4	TRBD1	TRBJ1-2	CASSSGTGNGYTF	TGTGCCAGCAGCTCGGGGACAGGCAATGGCTACACCTTC
NA	TRBV2	NA	TRBJ2-3	CASSEGAGSTDTQYF	TGTGCCAGCAGTGAAGGGGCGGGGAGCACAGATACGCAGTATTTT